A selection of T cell receptor beta chains follows, all from one sample in a study of cytomegalovirus exposure and HLA in healthy donors. Some clones are missing from TCRdb's copy, which holds only in-frame ones; the method was immunoSEQ multiplex PCR. Here the sample spans some 190,000 clones, 77% being singletons. The specimen was PBMCs. The receptors were sampled from a man younger than 35 in good health and CMV-seronegative. Both conserved end residues are part of each CDR3. Each record gives: J gene, D gene, clone size, V gene, CDR3 DNA, CDR3 protein. The D gene is left open where the match is weak. Expanded clones are given a class, and other clones once, few, many or no size at all.

TRBJ2-2,-,few,TRBV6-6,TGTGCCAGCAGTCCCCGGGTAGCGGTGAACACCGGGGAGCTGTTTTTT,CASSPRVAVNTGELFF
TRBJ2-7,TRBD1,-,TRBV11-3,TGTGCCAGCTCACGACAGGGACAGCATTCATCCCACGAGCAGTACTTC,CASSRQGQHSSHEQYF
TRBJ2-2,TRBD2,-,TRBV27,TGTGCCAGCAGTCCGACTAGCGGGGGGGCCGGGGAGCTGTTTTTT,CASSPTSGGAGELFF
TRBJ1-2,-,-,TRBV4-1,TGCGCCAGCAGCCAAGGTGGGGGGGGCAGCGGCTACACCTTC,CASSQGGGGSGYTF
TRBJ2-5,TRBD1,-,TRBV5-1,TGCGCCAGCAGCCTATCGACAGGGCAAGAGACCCAGTACTTC,CASSLSTGQETQYF
TRBJ2-3,TRBD2,-,TRBV5-5,TGTGCCAGCAGCCACCGTTTACTAGCGGGCACAGATACGCAGTATTTT,CASSHRLLAGTDTQYF
TRBJ2-5,TRBD1,-,TRBV7-9,TGTGCCAGCAGCCCCAGACAGGGTCCATACGAGACCCAGTACTTC,CASSPRQGPYETQYF
TRBJ1-2,-,-,TRBV6-5,TGTGCCAGCAGTTACTGGCAGGGGCATGGCTACACCTTC,CASSYWQGHGYTF
TRBJ1-3,-,-,TRBV6-5,TGTGCCAGCAGTGAAAACTTCCGAAACACCATATATTTT,CASSENFRNTIYF
TRBJ1-1,-,-,TRBV5-4,TGTGCCAGCAGCCGCGACTCCAGTGAAGCTTTCTTT,CASSRDSSEAFF
TRBJ2-3,-,-,TRBV29-1,TGCAGCGTTGGCAGCGGGAGCACAGATACGCAGTATTTT,CSVGSGSTDTQYF
TRBJ2-3,-,few,TRBV7-9,TGTGCCAGCAGCGTGGGCGGGGACACAGATACGCAGTATTTT,CASSVGGDTDTQYF
TRBJ2-7,-,-,TRBV7-2,TGTGCCAGCTGCCCGCCGCAGGGTTCCTACGAGCAGTACTTC,CASCPPQGSYEQYF
TRBJ1-2,TRBD1,-,TRBV29-1,TGCAGCGTTGAACCAGGACAGGCTGGCGGCTACACCTTC,CSVEPGQAGGYTF
TRBJ1-1,TRBD1,-,TRBV15,TGTGCCACCAGCTCCAGGGGACAGGGGACAGGCCCTAACACTGAAGCTTTCTTT,CATSSRGQGTGPNTEAFF
TRBJ2-1,TRBD2,-,TRBV7-2,TGTGCCAGCAGCTCACGACTAGCGGGAGGGTCCAATGAGCAGTTCTTC,CASSSRLAGGSNEQFF
TRBJ1-5,-,-,TRBV27,TGTGCCAGCAGTCTGGGGAGGGGTCCCAATCAGCCCCAGCATTTT,CASSLGRGPNQPQHF
TRBJ2-7,TRBD2,-,TRBV9,TGTGCCAGCAGCGTTTCCGAGCGGGGAACCTACGAGCAGTACTTC,CASSVSERGTYEQYF
TRBJ2-7,TRBD2,-,TRBV4-3,TGCGCCAGCAGCCTTTGGACTAGCGGATACGAGCAGTACTTC,CASSLWTSGYEQYF
TRBJ2-3,TRBD2,-,TRBV6-5,TGTGCCAGCAGTTACTCCGGGACTAGCGTTGGTACGCAGTATTTT,CASSYSGTSVGTQYF
TRBJ2-1,-,few,TRBV20-1,TGCAGTGCTAGAGTGGTCGGTGAGCAGTTCTTC,CSARVVGEQFF
TRBJ1-6,-,-,TRBV7-2,TGTGCCAGCAGCTTAGGGGGCGCTTCCTATAATTCACCCCTCCACTTT,CASSLGGASYNSPLHF
TRBJ2-5,-,-,TRBV27,TGTGCCAGCAGTTTGGTGGCAGAAAAGTGGGAGACCCAGTACTTC,CASSLVAEKWETQYF
TRBJ2-7,-,-,TRBV2,TGTGCCAGCAGTGTCGGCAGGACCTACGAGCAGTACTTC,CASSVGRTYEQYF
TRBJ1-3,-,-,TRBV30,TGTGCCTGGACCCCAGGGTCGGCCATATATTTT,CAWTPGSAIYF
TRBJ1-4,TRBD1,-,TRBV5-6,TGTGCCAGCAGCGCCACCGGGACAGGGAATGAAAAACTGTTTTTT,CASSATGTGNEKLFF
TRBJ2-1,TRBD2,-,TRBV11-3,TGTGCCAGCAGCTCAAGCGGGGGGGCCTCGGATGAGCAGTTCTTC,CASSSSGGASDEQFF
TRBJ2-2,TRBD2,-,TRBV5-3,TGTGCCAGAAGCTTGGGACTAGCGGGAACCACCGGGGAGCTGTTTTTT,CARSLGLAGTTGELFF
TRBJ1-2,-,-,TRBV7-2,TGTGCCAGCAGCCCCACAGGTTTTTACGGCTACACCTTC,CASSPTGFYGYTF
TRBJ2-7,TRBD1,once,TRBV4-1,TGCGCCAGCAGCCAAGGGGCCTCAACAGGGGCATCCTACGAGCAGTACTTC,CASSQGASTGASYEQYF
TRBJ2-6,TRBD1,-,TRBV19,TGTGCCAGTAGTATTTTACGGGCAGGGGGTCTCTCTGGGGCCAACGTCCTGACTTTC,CASSILRAGGLSGANVLTF
TRBJ2-1,TRBD2,-,TRBV9,TGTGCCAGCAGCGTAGTTTCGGCGGGAGGGCCGTACAATGAGCAGTTCTTC,CASSVVSAGGPYNEQFF
TRBJ2-5,TRBD2,-,TRBV13,TGTGCCAGCAGCTTAGAGGGACTAGCGGGAGGAACGGGCCAAGAGACCCAGTACTTC,CASSLEGLAGGTGQETQYF
TRBJ1-3,-,-,TRBV29-1,TGCAGCGTTGACCTTCCGGGCTCTGGAAACACCATATATTTT,CSVDLPGSGNTIYF
TRBJ2-1,-,-,TRBV6-5,TGTGCCAGCAGTTCAAAGGGGGAAGTTAGTTACAATGAGCAGTTCTTC,CASSSKGEVSYNEQFF
TRBJ2-3,TRBD2,-,TRBV6-1,TGTGCCAGCAGTCATCGGACTAGCCTCACAGATACGCAGTATTTT,CASSHRTSLTDTQYF
TRBJ2-1,TRBD2,few,TRBV6-1,TGTGCCAGCAGAAGCGGCGGGAGCTTGAATGAGCAGTTCTTC,CASRSGGSLNEQFF